The 26 T cell receptor beta chains listed next were all sequenced from one sample in a study of OX40 agonist ivuxolimab in advanced cancers. TCRdb's table, derived via immunoSEQ multiplex PCR, lists solely in-frame clones and lacks some. The sample shows roughly 100,000 clones, 70% to 90% of them seen only once. The material sequenced was CD4+ or CD8+ T cells sorted from blood, taken in a trial of the OX40 agonist ivuxolimab. The receptors shown here come from an adult with an advanced solid tumor such as melanoma, head and neck, liver or kidney cancer.

The rearrangement links TRBV7-9 to TRBJ1-6; no clear D. V shed 4 bases and J shed 4 bases, with 8 bases lying between them. Germline CDR1 is SEHNR and CDR2 is FQNEAQ (reference sequence). This CDR3 is built from 14 residues. DNA for the CDR3: TGTGCCAGCAGCTCGGCGGGATATAATTCACCCCTCCACTTT. Encoded protein: CASSSAGYNSPLHF.

The chain links TRBV6-5 to TRBJ1-4; weak D call: TRBD1 (6 bases). Germline assignment: CDR1 MNHEY and CDR2 SVGAGI. Trimming cost V 6 bases and J 8 bases, with 19 bases left between them. This CDR3 is built from 15 residues. The DNA for the CDR3 is TGTGCCAGCAGCCGGGGACAAGGGGCAGGGGAAAAACTGTTTTTT. Translated: CASSRGQGAGEKLFF.

V gene TRBV30 combines with J gene TRBJ2-5; 7 nucleotides align to TRBD2. CDR3 length: 13 amino acids. The germline V gene has CDR1 GTSNPN and CDR2 SVGIG (reference sequence). V trimming: 5 bases; J trimming: 2 bases; junction bases outside the gene matches: 5. Here the CDR3 DNA reads TGTGCCTGGGAAGTCGGGGGGCAAGAGACCCAGTACTTC. Translation gives CAWEVGGQETQYF. Variable domain in full (rest from reference TRBV30 and TRBJ2-5): SQTIHQWPATLVQPVGSPLSLECTVEGTSNPNLYWYRQAAGRGLQLLFYSVGIGQISSEVPQNLSASRPQDRQFILSSKKLLLSDSGFYLCAWEVGGQETQYFGPGTRLLVL.

The J gene is TRBJ2-1, the V gene TRBV5-5; possibly TRBD2 for D (5 bases). The V gene lost 4 bases and the J gene lost 2 bases, with 13 bases spanning the gap. The CDR3 totals 15 residues. Germline values: CDR1 SGHKS, CDR2 YYEKEE (reference sequence). CDR3 region: CASSRTEGTYNEQFF. DNA for the CDR3: TGTGCCAGCAGCCGAACTGAGGGTACCTACAATGAGCAGTTCTTC.

This rearrangement joins TRBV7-9 to TRBJ1-2; D unclear. This CDR3 region has 12 residues. Trimming took off 10 bases at V and 4 bases at J, with 13 bases between the two ends. Germline assignment: CDR1 SEHNR and CDR2 FQNEAQ (reference sequence). CDR3 nucleotide sequence: TGTGCCAACGAGGCCTCTCTCTATGGCTACACCTTC. Its translation is CANEASLYGYTF.

The chain links TRBV5-4 to TRBJ2-5; the D gene is possibly TRBD1 (5 bases). This CDR3 has 14 amino acids. Germline CDR1 reads SGHNT; CDR2 reads YYREEE (reference sequence). Trimming removed 4 bases from V and 5 bases from J, with 15 bases in between. The CDR3 loop reads CASSIRDSEETQYF. The CDR3 DNA reads as TGTGCCAGCAGCATACGAGACAGCGAGGAGACCCAGTACTTC. The variable domain in full, with the rest retrieved from reference TRBV5-4 and TRBJ2-5, is ETGVTQSPTHLIKTRGQQVTLRCSSQSGHNTVSWYQQALGQGPQFIFQYYREEENGRGNFPPRFSGLQFPNYSSELNVNALELDDSALYLCASSIRDSEETQYFGPGTRLLVL.

The chain joins TRBV7-2 to TRBJ2-5; 9 bases match TRBD1. J lost 6 bases, V lost 5 bases, and 10 bases had no gene match. The CDR3 totals 15 residues. The V gene's germline CDR1 is SGHTA and CDR2 FQGNSA. The CDR3 DNA sequence: TGTGCCAGCAGCCCCTCCCGACAGGGGGGGAAGACCCAGTACTTC. It yields the protein CASSPSRQGGKTQYF.

The rearrangement joins TRBV6-5 to TRBJ2-3; 11 bases agree with TRBD2. Germline CDR1 MNHEY, CDR2 SVGAGI. V lost 6 bases to trimming and J lost 2 bases; unmatched junction nucleotides: 4. This CDR3 comprises 15 residues. The CDR3 sequence: CASRTSGAYTDTQYF. The CDR3 DNA reads TGTGCCAGCAGGACTAGCGGGGCCTACACAGATACGCAGTATTTT.

The gene calls are TRBV5-6 and TRBJ1-6; D remains unclear. Looked up from germline, CDR1 is SGHDT and CDR2 is YYEEEE. V lost 1 base and J 10 bases, leaving 9 bases between the germline ends. CDR3 size: 13 residues. CDR3 loop: CASSLLAGSPLHF. The CDR3 DNA reads TGTGCCAGCAGCTTGCTGGCAGGATCACCCCTCCACTTT.

The chain links TRBV6-6 to TRBJ1-4; D is possibly TRBD1 (6 bases). Deletions cut 7 bases from V and 0 bases from J, with 9 bases between. The germline CDR1 and CDR2 sequences are MNHNY and SVGAGI (reference sequence). This CDR3 is built from 14 residues. The chain's CDR3 is CASKGDTTNEKLFF. For the CDR3, the DNA is TGTGCCAGCAAGGGGGACACAACTAATGAAAAACTGTTTTTT.

This chain links TRBV19 with TRBJ1-3; 9 bases agree with TRBD1. The CDR3 length is 15 residues. Germline assignment: CDR1 LNHDA and CDR2 SQIVND (reference sequence). Trimming at V came to 5 bases and at J to 4 bases, leaving 6 bases not matched to a gene. The CDR3 loop reads CASSLGTGPGNTIYF. DNA of the CDR3: TGTGCCAGTAGTTTGGGGACAGGGCCAGGAAACACCATATATTTT.

The J gene is TRBJ2-5, the V gene TRBV6-1; 7 bases fit TRBD1. V gave up 5 bases and J gave up 4 bases; unmatched junction bases: 4. The germline gives CDR1 MNHNS, CDR2 SASEGT. The CDR3 totals 13 residues. CDR3 sequence reads: CASSLNRGETQYF. In DNA, the CDR3 is TGTGCCAGCAGTCTCAACAGGGGAGAGACCCAGTACTTC.

This chain links TRBV5-1 with TRBJ1-1, with D tentatively TRBD1 (5 bases). The germline gives CDR1 SGHRS, CDR2 YFSETQ. This CDR3 region has 13 residues. Trimming pared 0 bases from V and 11 bases from J, leaving 14 bases between. In nucleotides, the CDR3 is TGCGCCAGCAGCTTGGAACTGACGGGGGATGCTTTCTTT. Encoded protein: CASSLELTGDAFF. The full variable domain, completed using reference TRBV5-1 and TRBJ1-1, is KAGVTQTPRYLIKTRGQQVTLSCSPISGHRSVSWYQQTPGQGLQFLFEYFSETQRNKGNFPGRFSGRQFSNSRSEMNVSTLELGDSALYLCASSLELTGDAFFGQGTRLTVV.

V and J are TRBV7-2 and TRBJ1-1, with a possible D match to TRBD1 (6 bases). The CDR3 length is 16 residues. From germline, CDR1 is SGHTA and CDR2 FQGNSA. V lost 2 bases to trimming and J lost 1 base, with 14 bases between them. CDR3 protein: CASSLREGQRNTEAFF. As DNA, the CDR3 is TGTGCCAGCAGCTTAAGGGAGGGACAAAGGAACACTGAAGCTTTCTTT.

V gene TRBV7-2 combines with J gene TRBJ2-7; 10 bases fit TRBD2. V dropped 10 bases and J dropped 1; count of bases not matched to a gene: 10. There are 15 residues in the CDR3. CDR1 is SGHTA, CDR2 FQGNSA, per germline. CDR3 bases: TGTGCCACCACTCTCGCTAGCGGGAGTTCCTACGAGCAGTACTTC. Translated: CATTLASGSSYEQYF.

Comment on this clone: Other DNA sequences in this sample translate to the same CDR3. The chain combines TRBV19 with TRBJ1-1; maybe TRBD1 (5 bases). CDR1 is LNHDA, CDR2 SQIVND, per germline (reference sequence). The V gene lost 3 bases and the J gene lost 0 bases, with 8 bases spanning the gap. CDR3 size: 14 residues. The CDR3 sequence is CASSIGTMNTEAFF. As DNA, the CDR3 is TGTGCCAGTAGTATTGGGACCATGAACACTGAAGCTTTCTTT.

The chain recombines TRBV28 with TRBJ2-5; D not certain. This CDR3 spans 12 amino acids. Trimming left V 9 bases short and J 4 bases short, with 12 bases between. Germline V gives CDR1 MDHEN, CDR2 SYDVKM. In nucleotides, the CDR3 is TGTGCCAGTAATTTCGCCCGAGAGACCCAGTACTTC. It codes for CASNFARETQYF.

CDR3 bases: TGTGCCAGCAGCGGGACTAGCGGGGCCTACGAGCAGTACTTC. It is translated as CASSGTSGAYEQYF. The chain recombines TRBV7-2 with TRBJ2-7; 13 bases map to TRBD2. The CDR3 runs to 14 residues. The germline gives CDR1 SGHTA, CDR2 FQGNSA. Unmatched junction bases numbered 0, after V lost 5 bases and J lost 2 bases.

V gene TRBV6-5 combines with J gene TRBJ1-5; TRBD1 matches at 7 bases. Germline CDR1 MNHEY, CDR2 SVGAGI. CDR3 size: 15 residues. V lost 7 bases, J lost 1 base, and 7 bases stayed unmatched. CDR3 in DNA: TGTGCCAGCACTAAGGGGGCCCGAAGCAATCAGCCCCAGCATTTT. Translating it yields CASTKGARSNQPQHF.

The rearrangement links TRBV2 to TRBJ2-5; a possible D gene is TRBD1 (6 bases). From germline, CDR1 is SNHLY and CDR2 FYNNEI. V lost 7 bases and J lost 5, with 8 bases in between. The CDR3 is made up of 11 amino acids. The CDR3 spells CASTGVETQYF. As DNA, the CDR3 is TGTGCCAGCACAGGGGTGGAGACCCAGTACTTC.

The J gene is TRBJ1-3, the V gene TRBV30; 7 nucleotides match TRBD1. The CDR3 contains 14 residues. With V trimmed by 5 bases and J by 5 bases, 9 bases remained unmatched. The germline V gene encodes CDR1 GTSNPN and CDR2 SVGIG (reference sequence). CDR3 amino acids: CAWGQGGSRNTIYF. CDR3 sequence (DNA): TGTGCCTGGGGCCAGGGGGGCTCGAGAAACACCATATATTTT.

V and J are TRBV7-8 and TRBJ1-2; the match to TRBD1 covers 7 bases. The CDR3 spans 16 residues. The V segment lost 5 bases and the J segment 4 bases; nucleotides outside the gene matches: 13. Germline CDR1 SGHVS, CDR2 FQNEAQ. CDR3 residues: CASSEGQPIAGYGYTF. CDR3 nucleotide sequence: TGTGCCAGCAGCGAGGGACAGCCGATTGCGGGCTATGGCTACACCTTC.

Only one count was recorded for this clone. In DNA, the CDR3 is TGTGCCAGCAACCTTGACGGAGGGAGGGATGGCTACACCTTC. Protein: CASNLDGGRDGYTF. The chain couples TRBV9 to TRBJ1-2, with D hard to call. Trimming removed 6 bases from V and 6 bases from J, with 18 bases in between. Germline V gene sequence: CDR1 SGDLS, CDR2 YYNGEE. CDR3 length: 14 amino acids.

V and J are TRBV9 and TRBJ2-1, with 11 bases matching TRBD1. The CDR3 runs 15 residues. V dropped 3 bases and J dropped 2; count of bases not matched to a gene: 1. In germline, CDR1 is SGDLS, CDR2 YYNGEE. The CDR3 DNA reads TGTGCCAGCAGCGGGGGACAGGGGGCCTACAATGAGCAGTTCTTC. This codes for CASSGGQGAYNEQFF.

This chain connects TRBV14 to TRBJ1-5; D is unresolved. V shed 0 bases and J shed 1 base, with 4 bases lying between them. CDR1 is SGHDN and CDR2 is FVKESK in the germline V gene. The CDR3 loop spans 14 amino acids. The CDR3 nucleotides are TGTGCCAGCAGCCAAGATTTGAGCAATCAGCCCCAGCATTTT. Translated, it gives CASSQDLSNQPQHF.

J is TRBJ2-3 and V is TRBV6-5; D gene unclear. CDR3 length: 13 residues. Germline V gene lookup returns CDR1 MNHEY and CDR2 SVGAGI. Trimming took off 6 bases at V and 8 bases at J, with 15 bases between the two ends. The CDR3 sequence is CASSALTPGTQYF. In DNA, the CDR3 is TGTGCCAGCAGCGCCCTAACACCGGGTACGCAGTATTTT.